These 30 T cell receptor beta chains came from one sample sequenced in a study of blood T cell repertoires in COVID-19. The assay was immunoSEQ multiplex PCR, and TCRdb's table has in-frame clones only and misses some. The sample yields hundreds of thousands of clones, approximately 91% seen once. What was sequenced was peripheral blood. Receptors were obtained from a woman aged 25 to 39 with acute or convalescent COVID-19.

This clone was detected only a few times. The chain couples TRBV3-1 (or the pseudogene TRBV3-2) to TRBJ2-6; maybe TRBD2 (5 bases). This CDR3 is built from 16 residues. The germline V gene has CDR1 LGHDT and CDR2 YNNKEL (reference sequence). V lost 0 bases and J 1 base, leaving 7 bases between the germline ends. Here the CDR3 DNA reads TGTGCCAGCAGCCAAGAGAGCGGTTCTGGGGCCAACGTCCTGACTTTC. Translated: CASSQESGSGANVLTF.

V gene TRBV30 combines with J gene TRBJ1-6; TRBD1 matches 7 bases. There are 14 residues in the CDR3. J lost 9 bases, V lost 7 bases, and 12 bases had no gene match. Germline V gives CDR1 GTSNPN, CDR2 SVGIG (reference sequence). DNA of the CDR3: TGTGCCTCGAGAACCGGGACAGTAGGTTCACCCCTCCACTTT. Protein: CASRTGTVGSPLHF.

The genes are TRBV28 and TRBJ2-2; tentatively, D is TRBD1 (5 bases). The germline V gene encodes CDR1 MDHEN and CDR2 SYDVKM. Trimming shortened V by 2 bases and J by 4 bases, and 11 bases separated the two germline ends. CDR3 length: 15 residues. The CDR3 nucleotides are TGTGCCAGCAGTTTAGTCAGGGTATTCACCGGGGAGCTGTTTTTT. Translated, it gives CASSLVRVFTGELFF.

The rearrangement uses TRBV4-3 and TRBJ2-3; D ambiguous. Germline assignment: CDR1 LGHNA and CDR2 YSLEER. V was cut by 0 bases and J by 0 bases, with 7 bases left in between. The CDR3 has 15 residues. This chain's CDR3 is CASSQDHSSTDTQYF. The CDR3 region has the DNA TGCGCCAGCAGCCAAGACCACAGTAGCACAGATACGCAGTATTTT.

The rearrangement links TRBV15 to TRBJ2-7; 8 bases match TRBD1. Germline CDR1 is LNHNV and CDR2 is YYDKDF (reference sequence). V lost 0 bases and J lost 5; bases outside the gene matches: 6. CDR3 length: 15 residues. The DNA for the CDR3 is TGTGCCACCAGCAGAGATCCCAGGGGGCGAAACGAGCAGTACTTC. Residues: CATSRDPRGRNEQYF.

The V gene is TRBV30, the J gene TRBJ1-1; 7 nucleotides line up with TRBD1. Germline V gene data show CDR1 as GTSNPN and CDR2 as SVGIG (reference sequence). This CDR3 has 15 residues. The ends lost 0 bases at V and 4 bases at J; junction bases unmatched: 8. Here the CDR3 DNA reads TGTGCCTGGAGTGTAAAGCGACAGGGTAGCACTGAAGCTTTCTTT. This gives the protein CAWSVKRQGSTEAFF. Supplemented by reference TRBV30 and TRBJ1-1, the full variable domain reads SQTIHQWPATLVQPVGSPLSLECTVEGTSNPNLYWYRQAAGRGLQLLFYSVGIGQISSEVPQNLSASRPQDRQFILSSKKLLLSDSGFYLCAWSVKRQGSTEAFFGQGTRLTVV.

The chain recombines TRBV7-3 with TRBJ2-3; TRBD1 agrees at 10 bases. The ends lost 3 bases at V and 1 base at J; junction bases unmatched: 1. The CDR3 extends over 15 amino acids. Germline V gene lookup returns CDR1 SGHTA and CDR2 FQGTGA. The CDR3 DNA reads TGTGCCAGCAGCTTCGGGACAGGGGGCACAGATACGCAGTATTTT. Protein sequence: CASSFGTGGTDTQYF.

The chain couples TRBV15 to TRBJ2-3, with 7 bases lining up with TRBD2. The CDR3 spans 15 residues. Germline values: CDR1 LNHNV, CDR2 YYDKDF (reference sequence). V shed 0 bases and J 5 bases; nucleotides not matched to a gene: 5. CDR3 nucleotide sequence: TGTGCCACCAGCAGAGATCAAGGCGGGGGAGATACGCAGTATTTT. Translation gives CATSRDQGGGDTQYF.

V is TRBV7-9 and J is TRBJ2-7; D ambiguous. V lost 1 base, J lost 4 bases, and 8 bases lay in between. In germline, CDR1 is SEHNR, CDR2 FQNEAQ (reference sequence). This CDR3 has 13 amino acids. The chain's CDR3 is CASSLVSFYEQYF. CDR3 bases: TGTGCCAGCAGCTTAGTGAGTTTTTACGAGCAGTACTTC. Together with reference TRBV7-9 and TRBJ2-7, the CDR3 gives the full variable domain: DTGVSQNPRHKITKRGQNVTFRCDPISEHNRLYWYRQTLGQGPEFLTYFQNEAQLEKSRLLSDRFSAERPKGSFSTLEIQRTEQGDSAMYLCASSLVSFYEQYFGPGTRLTVT.

The CDR3 loop reads CAWSARAGLSYEQYF. CDR3 DNA sequence: TGTGCCTGGAGTGCGAGAGCGGGCCTCTCCTACGAGCAGTACTTC. The chain has TRBV30 and TRBJ2-7; TRBD2 might be the D (6 bases). V shed 1 base and J shed 0 bases, with 13 bases lying between them. CDR1 and CDR2 (germline): GTSNPN, SVGIG (reference sequence). The CDR3 runs 15 residues. The full variable domain, in which reference TRBV30 and TRBJ2-7 provide the parts outside the CDR3, is SQTIHQWPATLVQPVGSPLSLECTVEGTSNPNLYWYRQAAGRGLQLLFYSVGIGQISSEVPQNLSASRPQDRQFILSSKKLLLSDSGFYLCAWSARAGLSYEQYFGPGTRLTVT.

This clone occurred once. The V and J genes are TRBV11-2 and TRBJ1-3; D might be TRBD1 (6 bases). The CDR3 loop spans 16 amino acids. The V end lost 0 bases, the J end lost 4 bases, and 13 bases lay between the germline ends. CDR1 and CDR2 (germline): SGHAT, FQNNGV. The DNA for the CDR3 is TGTGCCAGCAGCTTAGAAGGGGGTGATGTGGGAAACACCATATATTTT. Protein product: CASSLEGGDVGNTIYF.

This clone was found a few times. The rearrangement links TRBV30 to TRBJ1-3; 8 bases are a match to TRBD1. This CDR3 has 14 residues. With V trimmed by 5 bases and J by 0 bases, 3 bases remained unmatched. CDR1 GTSNPN and CDR2 SVGIG come from the germline V gene (reference sequence). CDR3 protein: CAWGTGGSGNTIYF. CDR3 in DNA: TGTGCCTGGGGTACAGGGGGCTCTGGAAACACCATATATTTT. Complete variable domain (other parts from reference TRBV30 and TRBJ1-3): SQTIHQWPATLVQPVGSPLSLECTVEGTSNPNLYWYRQAAGRGLQLLFYSVGIGQISSEVPQNLSASRPQDRQFILSSKKLLLSDSGFYLCAWGTGGSGNTIYFGEGSWLTVV.

This chain joins TRBV29-1 and TRBJ1-1; D is unclear. There are 13 residues in the CDR3. The germline gives CDR1 SQVTM, CDR2 ANQGSEA. The V gene lost 7 bases and the J gene lost 0 bases, with 12 bases spanning the gap. DNA of the CDR3: TGCAGCGGCCTACTGAGCATGAACACTGAAGCTTTCTTT. Protein sequence: CSGLLSMNTEAFF. The full variable domain, its missing parts supplied by reference TRBV29-1 and TRBJ1-1, is SAVISQKPSRDICQRGTSLTIQCQVDSQVTMMFWYRQQPGQSLTLIATANQGSEATYESGFVIDKFPISRPNLTFSTLTVSNMSPEDSSIYLCSGLLSMNTEAFFGQGTRLTVV.

V gene TRBV5-1 combines with J gene TRBJ2-3, with D tentatively TRBD1 (5 bases). Looked up from germline, CDR1 is SGHRS and CDR2 is YFSETQ. The V and J ends lost 4 bases and 0 bases respectively, with 9 bases between them. The CDR3 runs 14 residues. CDR3 nucleotides: TGCGCCAGCAGCCAACGGACAAGCACAGATACGCAGTATTTT. It translates to CASSQRTSTDTQYF.

V gene TRBV3-1 (or the pseudogene TRBV3-2) combines with J gene TRBJ2-2; maybe TRBD2 (5 bases). From germline, CDR1 is LGHDT and CDR2 YNNKEL (reference sequence). Trimming left V 3 bases short and J 0 bases short, with 11 bases between. The CDR3 totals 16 residues. The CDR3 loop is CASSQRTRTNTGELFF. CDR3 DNA sequence: TGTGCCAGCAGCCAGCGGACTCGAACGAACACCGGGGAGCTGTTTTTT.

The CDR3 bases are TGCAGCGTTGCCGGTAGCGGGAGGCTGAACACCGGGGAGCTGTTTTTT. Translating gives CSVAGSGRLNTGELFF. The chain employs TRBV29-1 and TRBJ2-2, with TRBD2 matching 10 bases. In germline, CDR1 is SQVTM, CDR2 ANQGSEA. Unmatched junction bases numbered 6, after V lost 4 bases and J lost 1 base. CDR3 length: 16 amino acids.

The chain recombines TRBV20-1 with TRBJ1-2, with a weak D call TRBD1 (6 bases). Germline loops: CDR1 DFQATT, CDR2 SNEGSKA (reference sequence). This CDR3 contains 13 residues. Trimming removed 3 bases from V and 5 bases from J, with 13 bases in between. CDR3 nucleotide sequence: TGCAGTGCTAGTGCGCAGGGGTTATATGGCTACACCTTC. Translating it yields CSASAQGLYGYTF.

This sequence joins TRBV19 and TRBJ1-1; D gene uncertain. Germline V CDR1 and CDR2: LNHDA, SQIVND (reference sequence). V gave up 7 bases and J gave up 1 base, with 7 bases separating them. The CDR3 loop spans 12 amino acids. CDR3: CASKYRNTEAFF. The CDR3 DNA reads as TGTGCCAGTAAGTACAGGAACACTGAAGCTTTCTTT.

In this sample, this clone turned up a few times. This chain uses TRBV27 with TRBJ1-5, with TRBD1 identical over 7 bases. The CDR3 runs to 15 residues. The junction had 7 bases not matched to a gene; V was cut back by 6 bases and J by 2 bases. Per germline, CDR1 MNHEY and CDR2 SMNVEV (reference sequence). The CDR3 DNA sequence: TGTGCCAGCAGATACAGGGGTGGAGGCAATCAGCCCCAGCATTTT. The encoded protein is CASRYRGGGNQPQHF.

The rearrangement uses TRBV11-2 and TRBJ2-7, with D uncertain. Germline V lookup: CDR1 SGHAT, CDR2 FQNNGV. This CDR3 region has 14 residues. The V gene lost 2 bases and the J gene lost 6 bases, with 14 bases spanning the gap. CDR3 in DNA: TGTGCCAGCAGCTTAAAATTTACGGGTTCCGAGCAGTACTTC. Encoded protein: CASSLKFTGSEQYF.

The chain couples TRBV11-3 to TRBJ1-1, with TRBD1 matching 7 bases. The germline gives CDR1 SGHNT, CDR2 YENEEA. The CDR3 consists of 14 residues. Losses at the gene ends were 2 bases for V and 5 bases for J; bases not matched to a gene: 5. The CDR3 spells CASSLRGRSTEAFF. CDR3 DNA: TGTGCCAGCAGCTTAAGGGGGCGGAGTACTGAAGCTTTCTTT.

The rearrangement joins TRBV6-5 to TRBJ1-5, with D perhaps matching TRBD1 (5 bases). The CDR3 has 14 residues. V was trimmed by 0 bases and J by 6 bases, leaving 9 bases between them. Germline CDR1 MNHEY, CDR2 SVGAGI. In DNA form, the CDR3 reads TGTGCCAGCAGTTACTCTGGGGGGTTTCAGCCCCAGCATTTT. Residues: CASSYSGGFQPQHF.

This chain joins TRBV9 and TRBJ2-3; D gene unclear. Germline V gives CDR1 SGDLS, CDR2 YYNGEE. V dropped 0 bases and J dropped 4 bases, with 15 bases sitting between them. CDR3 length: 16 amino acids. Here the CDR3 DNA reads TGTGCCAGCAGCGTAGCCCCGACTTTAGACCCAGATACGCAGTATTTT. Encoded protein: CASSVAPTLDPDTQYF.

This clone came up a few times. V and J are TRBV11-2 and TRBJ2-5; 7 nucleotides match TRBD2. With V trimmed by 5 bases and J by 4 bases, 10 bases remained unmatched. The CDR3 sequence is 15 residues long. The germline V gene encodes CDR1 SGHAT and CDR2 FQNNGV. In DNA form, the CDR3 reads TGTGCCAGCAGCCGAGGGGTTTTAGCGGGAGAGACCCAGTACTTC. Translation: CASSRGVLAGETQYF. The variable domain in full, with the rest retrieved from reference TRBV11-2 and TRBJ2-5, is EAGVAQSPRYKIIEKRQSVAFWCNPISGHATLYWYQQILGQGPKLLIQFQNNGVVDDSQLPKDRFSAERLKGVDSTLKIQPAKLEDSAVYLCASSRGVLAGETQYFGPGTRLLVL.

V is TRBV24-1 and J is TRBJ1-2; D is perhaps TRBD1 (6 bases). Germline CDR1 KGHDR, CDR2 SFDVKD. Trimming took 4 bases from V and 5 from J, leaving 10 bases between them. This CDR3 spans 13 amino acids. The CDR3 loop reads CATSDRTGYGYTF. The CDR3 coding sequence is TGTGCCACCAGTGACCGTACAGGGTATGGCTACACCTTC.

The chain links TRBV19 to TRBJ2-7; TRBD2 agrees at 10 bases. Per the germline V gene, CDR1 is LNHDA and CDR2 is SQIVND (reference sequence). The J segment lost 2 bases and the V segment lost 10 bases, leaving 8 bases of the junction unmatched. This CDR3 spans 14 amino acids. CDR3 region: CATTSGTVPYEQYF. The DNA for the CDR3 is TGTGCCACCACTAGCGGGACCGTTCCCTACGAGCAGTACTTC.

The chain employs TRBV4-3 and TRBJ2-7, with a tentative D call TRBD1 (6 bases). There are 16 residues in the CDR3. Germline-derived CDR1 and CDR2 are LGHNA and YSLEER. With 0 bases removed from V and 2 bases from J, the gap between germline ends came to 14 bases. The CDR3 nucleotides are TGCGCCAGCAGCCAAGATACGGAACAGGGCACCTACGAGCAGTACTTC. As protein: CASSQDTEQGTYEQYF.

The chain joins TRBV28 to TRBJ1-1, with 8 bases matching TRBD1. The CDR3 totals 13 residues. Germline loops: CDR1 MDHEN, CDR2 SYDVKM. The ends lost 5 bases at V and 5 bases at J; junction bases unmatched: 4. The CDR3 nucleotides read TGTGCCAGCAGTCCAGGGGGCCAAACTGAAGCTTTCTTT. Translation: CASSPGGQTEAFF.

This clone was recorded once. The rearrangement uses TRBV19 and TRBJ2-1; 13 bases fit TRBD2. In germline, CDR1 is LNHDA, CDR2 SQIVND (reference sequence). CDR3 length: 15 residues. Unmatched junction bases numbered 9, after V lost 8 bases and J lost 8 bases. For the CDR3, the DNA is TGTGCCAGTTCCCGACTAGCGGGAGGTAACGATGAGCAGTTCTTC. It is translated as CASSRLAGGNDEQFF.

The CDR3 loop reads CASNRDRDYNEQFF. The CDR3 bases are TGTGCCAGTAACCGGGACAGAGATTACAATGAGCAGTTCTTC. The V call is TRBV19, the J call TRBJ2-1; 7 bases align to TRBD1. In germline, CDR1 is LNHDA, CDR2 SQIVND (reference sequence). The CDR3 has 14 residues. The V and J ends lost 7 bases and 4 bases, in that order; junction bases with no gene match: 7.